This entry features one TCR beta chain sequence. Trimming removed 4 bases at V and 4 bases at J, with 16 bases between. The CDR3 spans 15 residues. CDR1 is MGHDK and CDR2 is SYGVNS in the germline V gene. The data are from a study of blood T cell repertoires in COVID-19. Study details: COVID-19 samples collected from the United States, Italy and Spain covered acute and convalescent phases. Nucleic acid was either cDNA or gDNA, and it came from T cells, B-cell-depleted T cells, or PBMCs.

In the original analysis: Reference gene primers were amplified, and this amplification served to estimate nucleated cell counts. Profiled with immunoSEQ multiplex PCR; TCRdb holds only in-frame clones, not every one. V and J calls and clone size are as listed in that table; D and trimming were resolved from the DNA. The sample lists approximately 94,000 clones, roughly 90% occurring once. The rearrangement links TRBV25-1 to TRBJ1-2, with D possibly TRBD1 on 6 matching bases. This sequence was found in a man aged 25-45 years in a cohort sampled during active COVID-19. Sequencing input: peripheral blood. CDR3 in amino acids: CASSVGGAQPYGYTF. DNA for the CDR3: TGTGCCAGCAGTGTTGGGGGGGCGCAACCCTATGGCTACACCTTC.